This T cell receptor beta chain was retrieved from a study of blood T cells in healthy people across ages. Trimming removed 0 bases at V and 4 bases at J, with 16 bases between. CDR1 is DFQATT, CDR2 SNEGSKA, per germline (reference sequence). The CDR3 length is 15 residues. Alongside a J-beta primer mix, a sample-barcoded 5' primer served in a second PCR lasting roughly 7 to 11 cycles. Using its own MiXCR run on the 5' RACE reads, TCRdb lists one record per CDR3 protein. Counted here are about 680,000 distinct CDR3 sequences, approximately 50% occurring once; the ten biggest clones make up about 32%. This clonotype came up many times. The sample providers were healthy Caucasian people from Russia, aged about 6 to 95.

Input material: blood. The source is a woman aged 55-70 years in good health. J is TRBJ2-7 and V is TRBV20-1, with D possibly TRBD1 on 5 matching bases. The CDR3 DNA reads TGCAGTGCTAGAGATCAAGACACAGGCAGGTACGAGCAGTACTTC. This sequence encodes CSARDQDTGRYEQYF.